This T cell receptor beta chain stems from a study of OX40 agonist ivuxolimab in advanced cancers. Notes on the research overall: The costimulatory receptor OX40 (CD134) was targeted by ivuxolimab, a fully human IgG2 agonistic monoclonal antibody. Among the roughly 52 dose-escalation patients, 19 had hepatocellular carcinoma, 15 or so melanoma, 9 renal cell carcinoma and 9 head and neck cancer. Intravenous ivuxolimab was administered to patients every 2 weeks at six dose levels: 0.01, 0.1, 0.3, 1.5, 3 and 10 mg/kg. The dose-escalation cohort was around 83% male with a mean age of around 62 years, ranging from roughly 23 to 85. Prior anti-PD-1, anti-PD-L1 or anti-CTLA-4 therapy was permitted, and checkpoint inhibitors had been received by 30% to 40% of dose-escalation patients. The point of sequencing TCRbeta in the periphery was to test whether ivuxolimab changed TCR sequence diversity and drove clonal T-cell expansion. The paper covers the monotherapy dose-escalation part of the phase I ivuxolimab trial, which included N ≈ 50 patients. Partial responses occurred in three dose-escalation patients: two with cutaneous melanoma and one with hepatocellular carcinoma. What the work shows at the level of the full study, not this receptor alone: In the 0.1-3.0 mg/kg groups, partial responders had among the lowest normalized peripheral clonal expansion, particularly in CD8+ T cells. Which antigens the clonally expanded peripheral T cells were specific for was not determined. On average, CD8+ T cells showed more expanded clones than CD4+ T cells after ivuxolimab. Clonal expansion of both CD4+ and CD8+ blood T cells was observed from baseline to week 6 at doses 0.1 to 3.0 mg/kg. Low levels of normalized T-cell clonal expansion were also seen in some patients who did not respond.

Patients with autoimmune disease history or receiving systemic immunosuppression were excluded from the trial. In every dose cohort, peripheral blood was drawn for TCR sequencing at baseline, cycle 4 day 1, and cycle 7 day 1. Samples came from an open-label, multicenter, first-in-human phase I dose-escalation trial of ivuxolimab. Adults with locally advanced or metastatic melanoma, renal cell carcinoma, hepatocellular carcinoma or head and neck squamous cell carcinoma were enrolled in the trial. CD4+ and CD8+ T cells were sorted separately from peripheral blood before TCR sequencing. To sequence the TCRbeta CDR3 region, genomic DNA was isolated from the sorted cells. The immunoSEQ Assay was used for sequencing of TCRbeta CDR3 regions. What TCRdb holds here is the immuneACCESS table cut down to in-frame rearrangements. Part of the clones is not present; checked against another copy, under half of the missing clones reflect an unresolved V gene, and the others are unexplained. The sample profile shows about 60,000 clones; about 90% of them were found once. Around 3.9% of the sample is taken by the ten largest.

This clone has just one count. Its antigen is still unknown. Base qualities are not at hand, and no much larger clone is one base apart. The input for sequencing was CD4+ or CD8+ T cells sorted from blood, taken in a trial of the OX40 agonist ivuxolimab. The origin of this receptor is an adult with an advanced solid tumor such as melanoma, head and neck, liver or kidney cancer.

The CDR3 region: CASSQTSNEQFF. The DNA sequence is TGTGCCAGCAGCCAAACTAGCAATGAGCAGTTCTTC. In this chain, TRBV4-2 is recombined with TRBJ2-1; matching of 5 bases hints at TRBD2 as the D gene. Trimming takes 2 bases from V and 6 bases from J, and the germline ends sit 5 bases apart. CDR1 LGHNA and CDR2 YNFKEQ were looked up in the germline V gene. From the cysteine through the phenylalanine, the CDR3 covers 12 amino acids. Only the CDR3 portion is preserved as DNA: 36 bases, with reading frame beginning at the first base.